One and the same sample provided the 22 T cell receptor beta chains below, sequenced in a study of OX40 agonist ivuxolimab in advanced cancers. Profiled with immunoSEQ multiplex PCR; TCRdb holds only in-frame clones, not every one. Among roughly 50,000 clones, approximately 90% were seen once, and the ten largest hold about 6%. Material: CD4+ or CD8+ T cells sorted from blood, obtained in a trial of the OX40 agonist ivuxolimab. The receptors derive from an adult with an advanced solid tumor such as melanoma, head and neck, liver or kidney cancer.

About this clone: This CDR3 is also generated by other DNA sequences in the sample. This rearrangement joins TRBV9 to TRBJ2-2; D is unresolved. This CDR3 region has 13 residues. The germline V gene encodes CDR1 SGDLS and CDR2 YYNGEE. With 0 bases removed from V and 2 bases from J, the gap between germline ends came to 2 bases. The CDR3 loop is CASSVGNTGELFF. The CDR3 bases are TGTGCCAGCAGCGTAGGTAACACCGGGGAGCTGTTTTTT.

V gene TRBV15 combines with J gene TRBJ1-1; no definite D call. The germline V gene has CDR1 LNHNV and CDR2 YYDKDF (reference sequence). The V end was cut by 0 bases, the J end by 1 base, with 9 bases between. The CDR3 is 15 amino acids. The CDR3 loop reads CATSRDLGRNTEAFF. The CDR3 bases are TGTGCCACCAGCAGAGATTTGGGGAGGAACACTGAAGCTTTCTTT. The full variable domain, completed using reference TRBV15 and TRBJ1-1, is DAMVIQNPRYQVTQFGKPVTLSCSQTLNHNVMYWYQQKSSQAPKLLFHYYDKDFNNEADTPDNFQSRRPNTSFCFLDIRSPGLGDTAMYLCATSRDLGRNTEAFFGQGTRLTVV.

In this sample, this clone turned up once. The chain couples TRBV5-6 to TRBJ2-7; possibly TRBD1 for D (6 bases). The V end was cut by 4 bases, the J end by 3 bases, with 17 bases between. Germline V gene sequence: CDR1 SGHDT, CDR2 YYEEEE. CDR3 length: 15 residues. As DNA, the CDR3 is TGTGCCAGCAGCCCCGAAGGGACATCTTTCTACGAGCAGTACTTC. Amino acids: CASSPEGTSFYEQYF.

This CDR3 reads CASSPHPGEPYEQYF. The CDR3 DNA reads as TGTGCCAGCTCACCACACCCAGGGGAACCCTACGAGCAGTACTTC. This chain connects TRBV18 to TRBJ2-7; D is perhaps TRBD1 (6 bases). Trimming removed 1 base at V and 2 bases at J, with 12 bases between. There are 15 residues in the CDR3. Germline loops: CDR1 KGHSH, CDR2 LQKENI.

The V call is TRBV19, the J call TRBJ1-5; D possibly corresponds to TRBD1 (5 bases). This CDR3 comprises 16 residues. Trimming took 11 bases from V and 0 from J, leaving 20 bases between them. CDR1 and CDR2 (germline): LNHDA, SQIVND (reference sequence). CDR3 region: CAASSGRYNSNQPQHF. CDR3 coding DNA: TGTGCCGCCAGCTCGGGACGGTATAATAGCAATCAGCCCCAGCATTTT.

The chain is built from TRBV25-1 and TRBJ2-1; D unresolved. V was cut by 4 bases and J by 8 bases, with 9 bases left in between. The CDR3 sequence is 12 residues long. Germline V CDR1 and CDR2: MGHDK, SYGVNS. The CDR3 region is CASSVLVDEQFF. CDR3 bases: TGTGCCAGCAGTGTCCTAGTAGATGAGCAGTTCTTC.

J is TRBJ1-3 and V is TRBV9; unclear D gene. Germline-derived CDR1 and CDR2 are SGDLS and YYNGEE. The germline V and J ends were trimmed by 4 bases and 7 bases, with 6 bases remaining between them. The CDR3 extends over 11 amino acids. CDR3 in amino acids: CASSSWNTIYF. The DNA of the CDR3 is TGTGCCAGCAGCAGCTGGAACACCATATATTTT.

This chain links TRBV6-5 with TRBJ2-2, with TRBD1 matching over 9 bases. The CDR3 extends over 13 amino acids. Per germline, CDR1 MNHEY and CDR2 SVGAGI. In DNA form, the CDR3 reads TGTGCTCTGGACAGGGGAGGAACCGGGGAGCTGTTTTTT. It specifies CALDRGGTGELFF.

The chain recombines TRBV14 with TRBJ2-1; 7 bases are a match to TRBD1. The CDR3 spans 15 residues. After removal of 5 bases from V and 9 bases from J, the junction contained 13 bases not matched to a gene. Per the germline V gene, CDR1 is SGHDN and CDR2 is FVKESK. The CDR3 loop reads CASSSLGTEYAEQFF. The CDR3 DNA reads as TGTGCCAGCAGCTCTCTCGGGACAGAGTATGCTGAGCAGTTCTTC.

This chain uses TRBV27 with TRBJ2-7; 8 nucleotides match TRBD2. V shed 2 bases, J shed 5 bases, and the junction held 8 bases outside the gene matches. The CDR3 spans 15 residues. Germline V gives CDR1 MNHEY, CDR2 SMNVEV (reference sequence). The CDR3 DNA is TGTGCCAGCAGTTTAATTTCGGGAGGGATGCACGAGCAGTACTTC. Protein product: CASSLISGGMHEQYF.

This clone was found once. This sequence joins TRBV6-6 and TRBJ2-5; 8 nucleotides match TRBD1. CDR3 length equals 15 residues. J was trimmed by 3 bases and V by 11 bases; bases with no gene match: 14. Germline V gives CDR1 MNHNY, CDR2 SVGAGI (reference sequence). The CDR3 bases are TGTGCCGTCCAGGGATGGCAGGGGGCTGAAGAGACCCAGTACTTC. Its translation: CAVQGWQGAEETQYF.

This rearrangement joins TRBV10-2 to TRBJ2-3; TRBD2 matches at 13 bases. With 5 bases clipped from V and 3 bases from J, the junction kept 2 bases outside the gene matches. The CDR3 consists of 15 residues. Germline-derived CDR1 and CDR2 are WSHSY and SAAADI. CDR3 coding DNA: TGCGCCAGCAGTTGGACTAGCGGGGGAACAGATACGCAGTATTTT. This gives the protein CASSWTSGGTDTQYF.

The chain combines TRBV19 with TRBJ1-4, with a weak D call TRBD1 (6 bases). The germline V gene encodes CDR1 LNHDA and CDR2 SQIVND (reference sequence). The CDR3 spans 15 residues. Trimming took off 5 bases at V and 5 bases at J, with 15 bases between the two ends. Here the CDR3 reads CASSFFGQINEKLFF. In DNA form, the CDR3 reads TGTGCCAGTAGTTTTTTTGGACAGATCAATGAAAAACTGTTTTTT. Based on the CDR3 plus reference TRBV19 and TRBJ1-4, the full variable domain is DGGITQSPKYLFRKEGQNVTLSCEQNLNHDAMYWYRQDPGQGLRLIYYSQIVNDFQKGDIAEGYSVSREKKESFPLTVTSAQKNPTAFYLCASSFFGQINEKLFFGSGTQLSVL.

V and J are TRBV6-6 and TRBJ1-5, with unresolved D. V lost 0 bases and J 6 bases, leaving 9 bases between the germline ends. The length of the CDR3 is 14 residues. Germline assignment: CDR1 MNHNY and CDR2 SVGAGI (reference sequence). The CDR3 region is CASSYSASGQPQHF. The DNA for the CDR3 is TGTGCCAGCAGTTACTCTGCGTCTGGTCAGCCCCAGCATTTT.

The chain uses TRBV5-1 and TRBJ1-1, with no clear D. CDR1 SGHRS and CDR2 YFSETQ come from the germline V gene. V dropped 0 bases and J dropped 1 base, with 10 bases sitting between them. CDR3 size: 15 residues. The CDR3 here is CASSLAGGWNTEAFF. Written as DNA, the CDR3 is TGCGCCAGCAGCTTGGCCGGAGGGTGGAACACTGAAGCTTTCTTT.

The chain uses TRBV7-2 and TRBJ2-3, with unresolved D. Trimming took off 1 base at V and 7 bases at J, with 6 bases between the two ends. Germline V gene data show CDR1 as SGHTA and CDR2 as FQGNSA. The CDR3 consists of 12 residues. The CDR3 spells CASSLGFHTQYF. In DNA form, the CDR3 reads TGTGCCAGCAGCTTAGGCTTCCATACGCAGTATTTT.

The chain has TRBV6-6 and TRBJ2-2, with 7 bases aligning to TRBD2. This CDR3 contains 14 residues. Trimming at V came to 6 bases and at J to 0 bases, leaving 1 base not matched to a gene. Germline V gene data show CDR1 as MNHNY and CDR2 as SVGAGI (reference sequence). In DNA form, the CDR3 reads TGTGCCAGCAGCAGCGGGGCGAACACCGGGGAGCTGTTTTTT. Translating it yields CASSSGANTGELFF.

This rearrangement joins TRBV19 to TRBJ1-4, with TRBD1 matching 7 bases. Looked up from germline, CDR1 is LNHDA and CDR2 is SQIVND (reference sequence). The length of the CDR3 is 15 residues. V lost 6 bases to trimming and J lost 5 bases; unmatched junction nucleotides: 9. The CDR3 DNA follows: TGTGCCAGTAGGAATTCTGGCAGGGGGAATGAAAAACTGTTTTTT. Amino acids: CASRNSGRGNEKLFF. Combining the CDR3 with reference TRBV19 and TRBJ1-4 gives the whole variable domain DGGITQSPKYLFRKEGQNVTLSCEQNLNHDAMYWYRQDPGQGLRLIYYSQIVNDFQKGDIAEGYSVSREKKESFPLTVTSAQKNPTAFYLCASRNSGRGNEKLFFGSGTQLSVL.

The chain couples TRBV6-1 to TRBJ1-1, with no clear D. This CDR3 contains 13 residues. Germline assignment: CDR1 MNHNS and CDR2 SASEGT. V was clipped by 7 bases and J by 7 bases, with 16 bases between them. For the CDR3, the DNA is TGTGCCAGCACCGGAACGGGTAGATTTGAAGCTTTCTTT. It is translated as CASTGTGRFEAFF.

In this sample, this clone turned up once. The genes are TRBV19 and TRBJ2-3; D is undetermined. The CDR3 has 15 amino acids. Germline CDR1 reads LNHDA; CDR2 reads SQIVND (reference sequence). Trimming took off 7 bases at V and 5 bases at J, with 19 bases between the two ends. In DNA form, the CDR3 reads TGTGCCAGTACCCCGGACGCCGGCGGCGGAGATACGCAGTATTTT. Translated: CASTPDAGGGDTQYF.

The J gene is TRBJ1-2, the V gene TRBV5-4; 10 positions agree with TRBD1. In germline, CDR1 is SGHNT, CDR2 YYREEE (reference sequence). CDR3 length equals 14 residues. Trimming cost V 1 base and J 8 bases; bases outside gene matches: 5. The CDR3 bases are TGTGCCAGCAGCTTGTCAGGGACAGGGGTCGGCTACACCTTC. This codes for CASSLSGTGVGYTF. Variable domain in full (rest from reference TRBV5-4 and TRBJ1-2): ETGVTQSPTHLIKTRGQQVTLRCSSQSGHNTVSWYQQALGQGPQFIFQYYREEENGRGNFPPRFSGLQFPNYSSELNVNALELDDSALYLCASSLSGTGVGYTFGSGTRLTVV.

The chain carries TRBV5-1 and TRBJ2-3; 8 nucleotides align to TRBD1. V dropped 5 bases and J dropped 4; count of bases not matched to a gene: 12. This CDR3 spans 16 amino acids. CDR1 SGHRS and CDR2 YFSETQ come from the germline V gene. The CDR3 DNA reads as TGCGCCAGCAGTCAGGGGGCCGGCGTTGGCCCAGATACGCAGTATTTT. This gives the protein CASSQGAGVGPDTQYF.